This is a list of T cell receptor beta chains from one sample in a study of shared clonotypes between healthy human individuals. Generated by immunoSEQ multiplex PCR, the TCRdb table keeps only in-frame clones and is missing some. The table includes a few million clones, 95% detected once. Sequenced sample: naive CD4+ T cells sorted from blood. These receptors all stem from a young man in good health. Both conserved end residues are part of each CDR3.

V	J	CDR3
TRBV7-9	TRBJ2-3	CASAQQLTQYF
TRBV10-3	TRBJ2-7	CAISEFLQTYEQYF
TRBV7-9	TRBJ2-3	CASSLAVASTDTQYF
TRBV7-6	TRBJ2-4	CASSLEGAGNGIQYF
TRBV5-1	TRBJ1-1	CASSPGDSNTEAFF
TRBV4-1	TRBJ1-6	CASSPGEATNSPLHF
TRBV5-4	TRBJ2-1	CASSTSGGAGLGNEQFF
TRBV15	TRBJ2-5	CATSKRDRGETQYF
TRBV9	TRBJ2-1	CASSVRPVSYNEQFF
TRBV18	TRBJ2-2	CASSPRSSSRIGDTGELFF
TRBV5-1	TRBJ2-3	CASSFTTDTQYF
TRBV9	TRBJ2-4	CASSVAISSATDPRNIQYF
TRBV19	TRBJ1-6	CASSSREKTSPLHF
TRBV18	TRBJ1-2	CASSRDSLNYGYTF
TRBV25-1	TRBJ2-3	CASSDGARPDTQYF
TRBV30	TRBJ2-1	CAWTRGRGAYEQFF
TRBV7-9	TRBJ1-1	CASSPKGAGGLTEAFF
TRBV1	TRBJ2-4	CTSSQEGRCGRAGNIQYF
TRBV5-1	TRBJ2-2	CASSLDTANTGELFF
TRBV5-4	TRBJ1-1	CASSIDRGGAAFF
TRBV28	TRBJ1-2	CASRGEGRFYGYTF
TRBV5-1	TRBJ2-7	CASSPTSGTFYEQYF
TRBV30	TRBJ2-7	CAWVDASLRALYF
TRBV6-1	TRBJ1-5	CASSREYSNQPQHF
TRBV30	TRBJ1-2	CAWDGTGRANYGYTF
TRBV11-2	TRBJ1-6	CASSLEFNSPLHF
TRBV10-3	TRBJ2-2	CAISEVLRGNGELFF
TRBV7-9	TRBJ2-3	CASSPLSTDTQYF
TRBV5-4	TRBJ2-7	CASSWDRDSEQYF
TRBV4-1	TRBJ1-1	CASSQTTGMNTEAFF
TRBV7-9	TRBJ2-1	CASSLNNEQFF
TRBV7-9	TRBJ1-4	CASSFGSATNEKLFF
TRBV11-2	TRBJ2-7	CASSSRGGVLEQYF
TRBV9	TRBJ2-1	CASSGQGGGYNEQFF
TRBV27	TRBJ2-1	CASSLSWGQQLGGEQFF
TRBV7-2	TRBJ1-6	CASSLTQGYSPLHF
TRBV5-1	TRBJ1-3	CASSLPTGPGNTIYF
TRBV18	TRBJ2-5	CASSPYRGPQETQYF
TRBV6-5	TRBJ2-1	CASRDQVNEQFF
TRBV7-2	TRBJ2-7	CASSPTGGDWDEQYF
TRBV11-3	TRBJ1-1	CASSLKGERTEAFF